The present T cell receptor (beta chain) was sequenced within a study of T cells in Graves' hyperthyroidism and ophthalmopathy (dated by TCRdb to between 2019 and 2020). At the level of the whole study: TCR V-J signatures able to tell the groups apart were searched for in a discovery cohort of 90 to 100 patients, of whom approximately 40 had Graves' ophthalmopathy and around 58 had stable Graves' hyperthyroidism. TCR Vbeta CDR3 sequencing of some 140 peripheral blood samples (over 40 ophthalmopathy, over 70 hyperthyroidism and some 17 progressor patients) is reported in the paper. The 90 to 100 discovery patients were randomly split 7:3 into training and test sets. Thyroid tissue and blood T-cell repertoires from about six Graves' hyperthyroidism patients were also compared in the study. After blood sampling, hyperthyroidism patients were treated with methimazole at a starting dose of 30 mg daily, and ophthalmopathy patients were treated with high-dose intravenous methylprednisolone. Prospective prediction of ophthalmopathy was tested in an independent validation cohort of approximately 19 hyperthyroidism patients and 15 to 17 patients who later progressed to ophthalmopathy.

The paper as a whole reports these results and caveats: Blood samples also contained most of the expanded thyroid clonotypes (frequency above 0.001), which suggests that blood repertoires may reflect thyroid immune responses. In validation, the model predicted progression to ophthalmopathy a median of about 6.5 months before onset, with 65% to 71% sensitivity and around 76% specificity. In cross-validation, a model built on a 13 V-J signature told ophthalmopathy apart from stable hyperthyroidism with just under 90% sensitivity and approximately 81% specificity, and in testing the same model reached 80%/75%. No statistical method was used to set the sample size in advance, and investigators knew the group allocation.

This clonotype was counted at least ten times. Its antigen remains undetermined. Qualities for individual bases were not recorded, and no much larger clone is one base off. Amplification of TCR beta CDR3 regions was carried out from RNA transcripts. The TCR CDR3 was subjected to a first round of RT-PCR using the HTBI primer set and the Qiagen OneStep RT-PCR kit. A second multiplex PCR round built the libraries, followed by size selection and purification. Paired-end sequencing of the libraries was performed with 100 bp reads on an Illumina HiSeq2000. On the study's bioinformatics: SOAPnuke was used to process the raw data, with reads discarded if the reads contained adapters or uncalled bases, had a mean Phred below 15, or lacked an exact constant-primer or identifier match. High-quality paired reads were merged with COPE v1.2.5, and unique nucleotide sequences were defined as clonotypes. MiTCR v1.1 was used to align the clonotypes against IMGT TRBV, TRBD and TRBJ reference segments. Analysis was restricted to V-J combinations with a frequency above 0.0001, which covered 99.2% of repertoires. A TCS score was defined as the ratio of F50 (clonal expansion) to E x V (chaos), with BLOSUM62-based TCRdist applied between CDR3 peptides within each V-J. Welch's t-statistics and random forest reduced around 550 V-J features to roughly 13, which were used in a naive Bayes classifier (R e1071). The similarity between thyroid and blood repertoires was quantified using the Morisita-Horn index. TCRdb reworked the public reads: Q25 trimming with fastp, MiXCR clone assembly, productive beta chains retained. Identical CDR3 proteins give one entry, which carries the most common genes and DNA. TCRdb, not the authors, supplied the V and J calls. Present in this sample are a few hundred thousand distinct CDR3 sequences, roughly 46% of which were seen just once. The ten largest clones capture about 8.3% of the sample.

As encoded in the germline V gene, CDR1 is SGHTS while CDR2 is YDEGEE. At the junction V is shortened by 1 base and J by 3 bases, with 19 bases in between. The CDR3 measures 17 amino acids from cysteine to phenylalanine. The kept DNA is CDR3 alone, 51 bases in frame from the first base. A patient counted as having stable Graves' hyperthyroidism if no progression to ophthalmopathy occurred over 18 months of follow-up. Hyperthyroidism patients were newly diagnosed, had a disease duration of under 2 months, and were aged 18 to 65 years. Patients with uncontrolled infections, other autoimmune diseases, pregnancy or lactation were excluded. Diagnoses were based on clinical symptoms, serum thyroxine and TRAb, thyroid ultrasound and orbital computed tomography. Total RNA was extracted using Trizol reagent, and RNA quality was assessed on an Agilent 2100 Bioanalyzer.

The receptor's source is a young woman with Graves' hyperthyroidism. The rearranged segments are TRBV5-8 and TRBJ1-1; too little of a D gene remains to name it. The specimen was peripheral blood or thyroid tissue (not recorded which). The DNA sequence is given as TGTGCCAGCAGCTTGTGTACAGCCTATTTTTGTCACACTGAAGCTTTCTTT. It encodes CASSLCTAYFCHTEAFF.